This T cell receptor beta chain comes out of a study of T cells in Graves' hyperthyroidism and ophthalmopathy. Study context: At initial diagnosis, before any treatment had begun, peripheral blood was obtained.

General study points: Classification by a 13 V-J model distinguished ophthalmopathy from stable hyperthyroidism. The model anticipated ophthalmopathy a median about six months pre-onset. Blood shared most expanded thyroid clonotypes above 0.001.

The TCR beta CDR3 regions underwent amplification using RNA transcripts as the source. Using the HTBI primer set, a first-round RT-PCR was run on the TCR CDR3. TCRdb re-called the multiplex PCR reads through MiXCR, storing one row per CDR3 protein. Of roughly 560,000 distinct CDR3 sequences listed, approximately 15% are singletons. This clonotype was seen a few times. Antigen specificity is unknown. Sequences were obtained from blood. The TCR comes from a woman in her thirties or forties with Graves' ophthalmopathy.

The CDR3 DNA reads TGTGCCAGCAGTGAAAAGGACAAGTCAACCTACGAGCAGTACTTC. This translates into CASSEKDKSTYEQYF. The chain is built from TRBV25-1 and TRBJ2-7; D is possibly TRBD1 (5 bases). The V end was cut by 2 bases, the J end by 2 bases, with 13 bases between. Germline V CDR1 and CDR2: MGHDK, SYGVNS. This CDR3 comprises 15 residues.